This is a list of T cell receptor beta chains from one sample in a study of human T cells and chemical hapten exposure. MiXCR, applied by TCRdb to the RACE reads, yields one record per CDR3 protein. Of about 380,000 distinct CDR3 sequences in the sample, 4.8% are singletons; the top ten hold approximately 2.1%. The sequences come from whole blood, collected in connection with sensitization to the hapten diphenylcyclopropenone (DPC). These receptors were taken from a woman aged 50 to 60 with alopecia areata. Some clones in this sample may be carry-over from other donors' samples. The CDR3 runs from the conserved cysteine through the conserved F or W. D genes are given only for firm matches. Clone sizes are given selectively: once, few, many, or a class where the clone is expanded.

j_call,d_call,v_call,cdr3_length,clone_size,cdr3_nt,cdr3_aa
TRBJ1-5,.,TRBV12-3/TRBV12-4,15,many,TGTGCCAGCAGCTACTTGATAGGGGCGAACCAGCCCCAGCATTTT,CASSYLIGANQPQHF
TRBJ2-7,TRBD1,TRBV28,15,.,TGTGCCAGCAGCCCTACAGGGGGCCGGCTAAACGAGCAGTACTTC,CASSPTGGRLNEQYF
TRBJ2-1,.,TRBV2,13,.,TGTGCCAGCAGTGAAGCGGCAAGCAATGAGCAGTTCTTC,CASSEAASNEQFF
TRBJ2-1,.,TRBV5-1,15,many,TGCGCCAGCAGCTTGGACGGGCCCGGATACAATGAGCAGTTCTTC,CASSLDGPGYNEQFF
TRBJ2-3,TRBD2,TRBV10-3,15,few,TGTGCCAGTAGCGGACTAGCGTCTAGCACAGATACGCAGTATTTT,CASSGLASSTDTQYF
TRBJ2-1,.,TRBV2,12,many,TGTGCCAGCTGTAGTAGCACCTATGAGCAGTTCTTC,CASCSSTYEQFF
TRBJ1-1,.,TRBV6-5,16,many,TGTGCCAGCAGTCTAAGGGGGGGAGGAAGAAACACTGAAGCTTTCTTT,CASSLRGGGRNTEAFF
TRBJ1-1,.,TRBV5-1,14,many,TGCGCCAGCAGCCTTTCGACACTGAACACTGAAGCTTTCTTT,CASSLSTLNTEAFF
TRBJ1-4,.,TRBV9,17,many,TGTGCCAGCAGTGGGTCCCCGGTTGAGGGAGGGGATGAAAAACTGTTTTTT,CASSGSPVEGGDEKLFF
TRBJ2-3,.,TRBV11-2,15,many,TGTGCCAGCAGCTTAACGGAGGCTAGCACAGATACGCAGTATTTT,CASSLTEASTDTQYF
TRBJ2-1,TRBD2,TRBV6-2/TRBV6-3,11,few,TGTGCCAGCAGCTCTAGCGGGAGGAGGTTCTTC,CASSSSGRRFF
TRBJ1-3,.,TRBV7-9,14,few,TGTGCCAGCAGCCCTCCCAACTCTGGAAACACCATATATTTT,CASSPPNSGNTIYF
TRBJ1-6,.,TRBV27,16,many,TGTGCCAGCACCCTAGGGACTGCCGCATTAGGTTCACCCCTCCACTTT,CASTLGTAALGSPLHF
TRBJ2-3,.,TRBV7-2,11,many,TGTGCCAGCTTAGATACAGATACGCAGTATTTT,CASLDTDTQYF
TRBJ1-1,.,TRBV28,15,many,TGTGCCAGCAGTTTATTTCCGATTCTGAACACTGAAGCTTTCTTT,CASSLFPILNTEAFF
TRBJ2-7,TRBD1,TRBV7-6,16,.,TGTGCCAGCAGCTCAACCCCACCGGGACAGAAATACGAGCAGTACTTC,CASSSTPPGQKYEQYF
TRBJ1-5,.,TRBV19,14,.,TGTGCCAGTAGTAATTCGGGGGCTGTTCAGCCCCAGCATTTT,CASSNSGAVQPQHF
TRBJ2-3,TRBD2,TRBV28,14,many,TGTGCCAGCAGTCCGGGACTACGCACAGATACGCAGTATTTT,CASSPGLRTDTQYF
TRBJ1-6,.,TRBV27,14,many,TGTGCCAGCAGTTTCTCACAGGGACATTCACCCCTCCACTTT,CASSFSQGHSPLHF
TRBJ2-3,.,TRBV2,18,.,TGTGCCAGCAGGAGTATTTTCTTAGGGGGGCCTAGCACAGATACGCAGTATTTT,CASRSIFLGGPSTDTQYF
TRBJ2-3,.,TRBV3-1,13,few,TGTGCCAGCAGCCAAGATCGTGGAGGCCCGCAGTATTTT,CASSQDRGGPQYF
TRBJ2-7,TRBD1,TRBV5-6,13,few,TGTGCCAGCAGCCAAAAGGGGGCGTACGAGCAGTACTTC,CASSQKGAYEQYF
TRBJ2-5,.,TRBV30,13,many,TGTGCCTGGAGCCCAGAGCTCGGAGAGACCCAGTACTTC,CAWSPELGETQYF
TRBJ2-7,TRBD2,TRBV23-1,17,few,TGCGCCAGCAGTCAGACTGTTATGGGGACTAGCAGCTACGAGCAGTACTTC,CASSQTVMGTSSYEQYF
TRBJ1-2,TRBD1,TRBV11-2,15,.,TGTGCCAGCAGCTGGTTGACAGGGGGAGACTATGGCTACACCTTC,CASSWLTGGDYGYTF
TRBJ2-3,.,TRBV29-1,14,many,TGCAGCGTTGTGAGCTTTACCGTCCCAGATACGCAGTATTTT,CSVVSFTVPDTQYF
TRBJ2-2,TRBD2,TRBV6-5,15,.,TGTGCCAGCAGTTACGAGGCGGGAGCCCCCGGGGAGCTGTTTTTT,CASSYEAGAPGELFF
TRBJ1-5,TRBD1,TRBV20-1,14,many,TGCAGTGCTAGAGGCCAACAGGGGCTTCAGCCCCAGCATTTT,CSARGQQGLQPQHF
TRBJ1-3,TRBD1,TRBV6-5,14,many,TGTGCCAGCAGTTCTGGGACAGCGGGAAACACCATATATTTT,CASSSGTAGNTIYF
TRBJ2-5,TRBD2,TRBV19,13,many,TGTGCCAGTAGGTTAGCGGGAGCGGAGACCCAGTACTTC,CASRLAGAETQYF
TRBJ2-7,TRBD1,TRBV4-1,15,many,TGCGCCAGCAGCCAAGCGCAGGGGGCATCCTACGAGCAGTACTTC,CASSQAQGASYEQYF
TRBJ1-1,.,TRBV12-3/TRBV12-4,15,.,TGTGCGACGAGTCGGGGCGCAGGGACTTCAACTGAAGCTTTCTTT,CATSRGAGTSTEAFF
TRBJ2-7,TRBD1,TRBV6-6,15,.,TGTGCCAGCAGCCCGGGACAGGGGAGGACCTACGAGCAGTACTTC,CASSPGQGRTYEQYF
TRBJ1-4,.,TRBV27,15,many,TGTGCCAGCAGCCACACAGGGACACCTAATGAAAAACTGTTTTTT,CASSHTGTPNEKLFF
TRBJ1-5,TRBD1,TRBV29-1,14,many,TGCAGCGTCGTGACAGGGGGCCGGGGAGAGCCCCAGCATTTT,CSVVTGGRGEPQHF
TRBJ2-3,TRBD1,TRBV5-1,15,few,TGCGCCAGCAGAACCGGGACAGGGCCCCCAGATACGCAGTATTTT,CASRTGTGPPDTQYF
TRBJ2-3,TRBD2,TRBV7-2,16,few,TGTGCCAGCAGCGTGGGACTAGCGGGGTACACAGATACGCAGTATTTT,CASSVGLAGYTDTQYF
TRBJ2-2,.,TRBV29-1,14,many,TGCAGCGTGGGGCAGGGGACGAACACCGGGGAGCTGTTTTTT,CSVGQGTNTGELFF
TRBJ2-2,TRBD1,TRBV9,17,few,TGTGCCAGCAGCGTGAGAGGGACAGGGACGTCCACCGGGGAGCTGTTTTTT,CASSVRGTGTSTGELFF
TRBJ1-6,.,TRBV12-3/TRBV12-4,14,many,TGTGCCAGCAGTTTCGGTCCTGGGGATTCACCCCTCCACTTT,CASSFGPGDSPLHF